One sample yielded the 17 T cell receptor beta chains listed below, sequenced in a study of CXCR3-negative and CXCR3-positive naive CD8 T cells. UMI labels and 5' RACE were used to prepare the TRB cDNA libraries. From its re-call of the 5' RACE reads, TCRdb lists each CDR3 protein once, without DNA. There are around 50,000 distinct CDR3 sequences in the sample, with approximately 1.4% held by the top ten. Sequencing was carried out using naive CXCR3- CD8+ T cells from blood. Documented subset: CD45RO-CCR7+CD27+CD95- naive CD8+ T cells lacking CXCR3 (TNR3-). The receptors were gathered from a human donor in good health. Some clones in this sample may be carry-over from other donors' samples.

V usage is TRBV7-9 and J usage is TRBJ2-1. This CDR3 spans 14 amino acids. The germline gives CDR1 SEHNR, CDR2 FQNEAQ (reference sequence). CDR3 loop: CASSLPQRNNEQFF.

The rearrangement uses TRBV5-6 and TRBJ2-5; TCRdb's D call, TRBD1, is unchecked because there is no DNA. CDR1 and CDR2 from the germline V gene are SGHDT and YYEEEE. The CDR3 spans 12 residues. CDR3 sequence: CASDRAQETQYF.

This sequence joins TRBV20-1 and TRBJ1-2. From germline, CDR1 is DFQATT and CDR2 SNEGSKA (reference sequence). The length of the CDR3 is 15 residues. The CDR3 sequence: CSARDIGERTSGYTF.

The chain recombines TRBV12-3 or TRBV12-4 with TRBJ2-7; TCRdb picks TRBD1, but there is no DNA to check that call. The CDR3 spans 13 residues. The CDR3 sequence is CASSLRGANEQYF.

CDR3 sequence: CASSSGDRGFGEQYF. The rearrangement uses TRBV12-3 or TRBV12-4 and TRBJ2-7; without DNA, the TCRdb call of TRBD1 cannot be checked. This CDR3 spans 15 amino acids.

The rearrangement uses TRBV15 and TRBJ2-5. The CDR3 contains 11 residues. Germline V gives CDR1 LNHNV, CDR2 YYDKDF (reference sequence). CDR3 sequence reads: CATSKLETQYF.

This chain links TRBV29-1 with TRBJ2-5; TCRdb's D gene call, TRBD2, goes unchecked for lack of DNA. Per germline, CDR1 SQVTM and CDR2 ANQGSEA. The CDR3 is made up of 14 amino acids. The CDR3 loop reads CSVDGLAGQETQYF.

This sequence joins TRBV7-3 and TRBJ1-6; no DNA is available, so the TRBD1 call from TCRdb remains unchecked. CDR3 length: 15 amino acids. Germline assignment: CDR1 SGHTA and CDR2 FQGTGA. CDR3 sequence reads: CASSFGHRDDSPLHF.

This chain connects TRBV28 to TRBJ2-7; TCRdb's D gene call, TRBD2, goes unchecked for lack of DNA. CDR3 length equals 16 residues. The germline V gene has CDR1 MDHEN and CDR2 SYDVKM. The CDR3 spells CASSSPRTSGDYVQYF.

V and J are TRBV12-3 or TRBV12-4 and TRBJ2-2. This CDR3 spans 15 amino acids. The CDR3 reads CASSPREANTGELFF.

This chain connects TRBV6-5 to TRBJ2-3; the D call of TRBD2 rests on TCRdb alone, since no DNA is present to check it. The CDR3 length is 16 residues. Looked up from germline, CDR1 is MNHEY and CDR2 is SVGAGI. The CDR3 loop reads CASSYSRGLRGDTQYF.

V usage is TRBV12-3 or TRBV12-4 and J usage is TRBJ2-5; the D call of TRBD1 rests on TCRdb alone, since no DNA is present to check it. The CDR3 runs 11 residues. The CDR3 spells CASGQQETQYF.

This chain joins TRBV21-1 and TRBJ1-2; TCRdb lists TRBD1, though no DNA is available to test this call. TRBV21-1 is recorded as a pseudogene. The CDR3 has 18 amino acids. The CDR3 loop is CASSTRGRVVESNYGYTF.

The V gene is TRBV7-9, the J gene TRBJ2-2. CDR3 length: 18 residues. Per germline, CDR1 SEHNR and CDR2 FQNEAQ (reference sequence). The CDR3 region is CASSLIPGTTSNTGELFF.

CDR3: CASSYWDRGDHSNQPQHF. The chain joins TRBV6-5 to TRBJ1-5; no DNA is available, so the TRBD1 call from TCRdb remains unchecked. The CDR3 spans 18 residues. The germline V gene encodes CDR1 MNHEY and CDR2 SVGAGI.

The gene calls are TRBV7-9 and TRBJ2-5; the D call of TRBD2 rests on TCRdb alone, since no DNA is present to check it. CDR3 length: 18 residues. CDR1 and CDR2 (germline): SEHNR, FQNEAQ (reference sequence). The CDR3 sequence: CASSTHTSLAGGLETQYF.

The CDR3 sequence is CASSDGTGDNQPQHF. The chain employs TRBV5-6 and TRBJ1-5; as DNA is missing, the TRBD1 call by TCRdb cannot be tested. This CDR3 contains 15 residues. The germline V gene encodes CDR1 SGHDT and CDR2 YYEEEE.